Presented here are 25 T cell receptor beta chains from one specimen sequenced in a study of cytomegalovirus exposure and HLA in healthy donors. Primers for the PCR totalled 60 Vbeta and 13 Jbeta. Generated by immunoSEQ multiplex PCR, the TCRdb table keeps only in-frame clones and is missing some. The sample includes roughly 80,000 clones, around 84% seen only once; the top ten take 2.4%. The sequenced material came from PBMCs. The receptors stem from a woman in her fifties or sixties in good health and CMV-seronegative.

This chain joins TRBV5-6 and TRBJ2-5; 9 bases match TRBD1. Near its end, the DNA agrees better with TRBJ2-7, so the J call may be wrong. This CDR3 is built from 14 residues. CDR1 and CDR2 (germline): SGHDT, YYEEEE. This CDR3 is CASSPGTGIYEQYF. As DNA, the CDR3 is TGTGCCAGCAGCCCCGGGACAGGGATCTACGAGCAGTACTTC.

As for this clone: A read error may produce the germline difference seen at one junction end. Other DNA variants within this sample encode the same CDR3. This sequence joins TRBV11-2 and TRBJ1-6; no definite D call. Per germline, CDR1 SGHAT and CDR2 FQNNGV. The CDR3 spans 19 residues. CDR3 DNA: TGTGCCAGCAGTGCGGGTGTCCTAATTCCCAGCTCCTATAATTCCCCCCTCCACTTT. It codes for CASSAGVLIPSSYNSPLHF. Complete variable domain (other parts from reference TRBV11-2 and TRBJ1-6): EAGVAQSPRYKIIEKRQSVAFWCNPISGHATLYWYQQILGQGPKLLIQFQNNGVVDDSQLPKDRFSAERLKGVDSTLKIQPAKLEDSAVYLCASSAGVLIPSSYNSPLHFGNGTRLTVT.

The CDR3 region has the DNA TGTGCCAGCAGGTTAACAGGGGCCGGGAACACTGAAGCTTTCTTT. It specifies CASRLTGAGNTEAFF. The rearrangement uses TRBV6-5 and TRBJ1-1; 7 nucleotides agree with TRBD1. The V gene's germline CDR1 is MNHEY and CDR2 SVGAGI. J gave up 1 base and V 6 bases, and 8 bases lay outside the gene matches. The CDR3 length is 15 residues.

The chain employs TRBV28 and TRBJ1-5, with TRBD1 matching 7 bases. Germline trimming cut 4 bases from V and 4 bases from J; bases unmatched to any gene: 4. This CDR3 has 14 residues. Germline-derived CDR1 and CDR2 are MDHEN and SYDVKM. Here the CDR3 DNA reads TGTGCCAGCAGTTGGGACAGCAAGAATCAGCCCCAGCATTTT. Residues: CASSWDSKNQPQHF. The full variable domain, its missing parts supplied by reference TRBV28 and TRBJ1-5, is DVKVTQSSRYLVKRTGEKVFLECVQDMDHENMFWYRQDPGLGLRLIYFSYDVKMKEKGDIPEGYSVSREKKERFSLILESASTNQTSMYLCASSWDSKNQPQHFGDGTRLSIL.

The chain couples TRBV6-5 to TRBJ1-1; 9 nucleotides line up with TRBD1. Trimming removed 5 bases from V and 3 bases from J; junction bases left unmatched: 4. The germline V gene encodes CDR1 MNHEY and CDR2 SVGAGI. CDR3 length: 14 residues. CDR3 DNA sequence: TGTGCCAGCAGTCTGGGACAGGGAGACACTGAAGCTTTCTTT. It specifies CASSLGQGDTEAFF.

The V call is TRBV9, the J call TRBJ2-1, with 14 bases fitting TRBD2. V gave up 4 bases and J gave up 12 bases; unmatched junction bases: 9. Germline lookup yields CDR1 SGDLS and CDR2 YYNGEE. This CDR3 region has 15 residues. The CDR3 region is CASSTGLAGGQGQFF. The CDR3 nucleotides are TGTGCCAGCAGCACCGGACTAGCGGGGGGTCAAGGGCAGTTCTTC. The whole variable domain, remainder taken from reference TRBV9 and TRBJ2-1, is DSGVTQTPKHLITATGQRVTLRCSPRSGDLSVYWYQQSLDQGLQFLIQYYNGEERAKGNILERFSAQQFPDLHSELNLSSLELGDSALYFCASSTGLAGGQGQFFGPGTRLTVL.

The rearrangement uses TRBV5-6 and TRBJ1-1, with D perhaps matching TRBD1 (6 bases). This CDR3 has 16 residues. Looked up from germline, CDR1 is SGHDT and CDR2 is YYEEEE. V lost 0 bases, J lost 3 bases, and 15 bases lay in between. The CDR3: CASSLARGARDTEAFF. In nucleotides, the CDR3 is TGTGCCAGCAGCTTGGCCCGGGGGGCAAGGGACACTGAAGCTTTCTTT. The full variable domain, completed using reference TRBV5-6 and TRBJ1-1, is DAGVTQSPTHLIKTRGQQVTLRCSPKSGHDTVSWYQQALGQGPQFIFQYYEEEERQRGNFPDRFSGHQFPNYSSELNVNALLLGDSALYLCASSLARGARDTEAFFGQGTRLTVV.

This clone was counted once. This chain uses TRBV7-3 with TRBJ2-3; TRBD1 is a possible D gene (6 bases). The CDR3 length is 15 residues. Germline V CDR1 and CDR2: SGHTA, FQGTGA. V dropped 4 bases and J dropped 2 bases, with 13 bases sitting between them. In DNA, the CDR3 is TGTGCCAGCAGCTCTAAAGGACAGCACACAGATACGCAGTATTTT. Its protein is CASSSKGQHTDTQYF.

The gene calls are TRBV27 and TRBJ2-1; 9 nucleotides agree with TRBD2. V lost 2 bases and J lost 7; bases outside the gene matches: 12. The CDR3 totals 17 residues. The germline V gene encodes CDR1 MNHEY and CDR2 SMNVEV (reference sequence). The DNA of the CDR3 is TGTGCCAGCAGTTTACGGGGTAGCGGGAGAAGGGGTAATGAGCAGTTCTTC. Translated: CASSLRGSGRRGNEQFF.

This clone showed up just a few times. The CDR3 coding sequence is TGTGCCAGCAGTTACGGGCGGGGGACCTACGAGCAGTACTTC. Its translation: CASSYGRGTYEQYF. The chain links TRBV6-5 to TRBJ2-5; TRBD2 aligns across 7 bases. The end of the DNA fits TRBJ2-7 better, so the J call may be wrong. Germline V gives CDR1 MNHEY, CDR2 SVGAGI. The CDR3 sequence is 14 residues long.

The chain recombines TRBV5-1 with TRBJ2-7, with 8 bases matching TRBD1. The CDR3 spans 15 residues. The junction had 6 bases not matched to a gene; V was cut back by 2 bases and J by 2 bases. Germline V lookup: CDR1 SGHRS, CDR2 YFSETQ. CDR3 sequence (DNA): TGCGCCAGCAGCTTAAGCAGGGGGCAGACCTACGAGCAGTACTTC. This gives the protein CASSLSRGQTYEQYF.

This clone has a handful of counts. The V gene is TRBV19, the J gene TRBJ1-6, with D perhaps TRBD1 (6 bases). The V and J ends lost 3 bases and 3 bases respectively, with 15 bases between them. The germline V gene encodes CDR1 LNHDA and CDR2 SQIVND (reference sequence). The CDR3 has 17 amino acids. CDR3 region: CASSIEADSHYNSPLHF. As DNA, the CDR3 is TGTGCCAGTAGTATCGAAGCGGACAGCCACTATAATTCACCCCTCCACTTT.

J is TRBJ2-3 and V is TRBV4-3; no clear D gene. The length of the CDR3 is 18 residues. Germline CDR1 reads LGHNA; CDR2 reads YSLEER. Trimming left V 1 base short and J 2 bases short, with 19 bases between. This CDR3 reads CASSQALGSSGATDTQYF. As DNA, the CDR3 is TGCGCCAGCAGCCAAGCTCTCGGCTCCTCCGGAGCCACAGATACGCAGTATTTT.

The gene calls are TRBV5-1 and TRBJ2-1; TRBD2 agrees at 7 bases. The CDR3 loop spans 16 amino acids. The germline V gene has CDR1 SGHRS and CDR2 YFSETQ. V was clipped by 6 bases and J by 6 bases; unmatched bases: 15. The CDR3 loop reads CASNPQLASDSNEQFF. In DNA form, the CDR3 reads TGCGCCAGCAACCCCCAACTAGCGAGTGACTCCAATGAGCAGTTCTTC.

This clone was counted only a few times. Other DNA sequences within the sample encode an identical CDR3. The chain combines TRBV6-5 with TRBJ1-5; D unresolved. The V gene's germline CDR1 is MNHEY and CDR2 SVGAGI. The V end was cut by 5 bases, the J end by 1 base, with 6 bases between. This CDR3 is built from 13 residues. The CDR3 sequence: CASSPRSNQPQHF. The CDR3 DNA is TGTGCCAGCAGTCCCCGGAGCAATCAGCCCCAGCATTTT.

The chain employs TRBV9 and TRBJ2-5; weak D call: TRBD2 (6 bases). CDR3 length equals 15 residues. V lost 7 bases to trimming and J lost 1 base, with 17 bases between them. CDR1 is SGDLS and CDR2 is YYNGEE in the germline V gene. The CDR3 bases are TGTGCCAGCTCCCGGACTACAGACCTCCAAGAGACCCAGTACTTC. This sequence encodes CASSRTTDLQETQYF.

V and J are TRBV30 and TRBJ2-1, with TRBD2 identical over 13 bases. Looked up from germline, CDR1 is GTSNPN and CDR2 is SVGIG (reference sequence). V shed 4 bases and J 13 bases; nucleotides not matched to a gene: 10. This CDR3 comprises 14 residues. The CDR3 nucleotides are TGTGCCTGGACACTAGCGGGGGGGCCGGGGGAACAGTTCTTC. This translates into CAWTLAGGPGEQFF.

J is TRBJ1-2 and V is TRBV19; D might be TRBD1 (6 bases). The ends were cut back, 2 bases at V and 3 bases at J, with 10 bases in the middle. CDR1 and CDR2 (germline): LNHDA, SQIVND (reference sequence). This CDR3 is 14 amino acids long. CDR3: CASSITRGDYGYTF. The CDR3 DNA sequence: TGTGCCAGTAGTATAACCAGGGGCGACTATGGCTACACCTTC.

The gene calls are TRBV5-1 and TRBJ2-5; possibly TRBD2 for D (6 bases). This CDR3 has 14 amino acids. The V and J ends lost 0 bases and 2 bases respectively, with 8 bases between them. The germline CDR1 and CDR2 sequences are SGHRS and YFSETQ. Written as DNA, the CDR3 is TGCGCCAGCAGCTTGGTCGGGACTCAAGAGACCCAGTACTTC. This sequence encodes CASSLVGTQETQYF. Together with reference TRBV5-1 and TRBJ2-5, the CDR3 gives the full variable domain: KAGVTQTPRYLIKTRGQQVTLSCSPISGHRSVSWYQQTPGQGLQFLFEYFSETQRNKGNFPGRFSGRQFSNSRSEMNVSTLELGDSALYLCASSLVGTQETQYFGPGTRLLVL.

This clone was found a few times. The chain joins TRBV7-2 to TRBJ2-3, with D possibly being TRBD1 (6 bases). CDR1 and CDR2 (germline): SGHTA, FQGNSA. This CDR3 has 11 amino acids. CDR3 residues: CAGASTDTQYF. For the CDR3, the DNA is TGTGCGGGGGCAAGCACAGATACGCAGTATTTT.

The chain couples TRBV15 to TRBJ2-7; 13 nucleotides align to TRBD2. The CDR3 covers 13 residues. Germline V CDR1 and CDR2: LNHNV, YYDKDF (reference sequence). The junction had 3 bases not matched to a gene; V was cut back by 1 base and J by 12 bases. The CDR3 reads CATSRGLAGGLYF. CDR3 sequence (DNA): TGTGCCACCAGCAGAGGACTAGCGGGAGGTCTGTACTTC.

V usage is TRBV6-5 and J usage is TRBJ2-2; 10 nucleotides match TRBD1. CDR3 size: 15 residues. V dropped 6 bases and J dropped 6; count of bases not matched to a gene: 7. In germline, CDR1 is MNHEY, CDR2 SVGAGI. Here the CDR3 DNA reads TGTGCCAGCAGCATCGACAGGGGGCGGGCCGGGGAGCTGTTTTTT. It specifies CASSIDRGRAGELFF.

The chain joins TRBV27 to TRBJ1-1, with D possibly being TRBD1 (6 bases). V was pared by 0 bases and J by 2 bases, with 10 bases between. Germline CDR1 and CDR2: MNHEY and SMNVEV (reference sequence). This CDR3 contains 15 residues. CDR3 in amino acids: CASSLSDRINTEAFF. The DNA for the CDR3 is TGTGCCAGCAGTTTATCTGACAGGATAAACACTGAAGCTTTCTTT.

By sample share, this clone is medium-sized. The chain has TRBV18 and TRBJ1-1; a possible D gene is TRBD1 (5 bases). The germline V gene encodes CDR1 KGHSH and CDR2 LQKENI. The CDR3 runs to 12 residues. Trimming pared 10 bases from V and 4 bases from J, leaving 13 bases between. The CDR3 protein is CATNTGGTEAFF. CDR3 coding DNA: TGTGCCACTAACACGGGGGGCACTGAAGCTTTCTTT.

The chain recombines TRBV12-5 with TRBJ2-3; 7 bases fit TRBD2. Per germline, CDR1 LGHNT and CDR2 FRNRAP. This CDR3 comprises 18 residues. J was trimmed by 1 base and V by 1 base; bases with no gene match: 11. CDR3 loop: CASGLETSPSSRTDTQYF. CDR3 bases: TGTGCTAGTGGTTTGGAGACTAGCCCCTCTAGCCGCACAGATACGCAGTATTTT.